The sequence of this T cell receptor (beta chain) was determined in a study of blood T cell repertoires in COVID-19. Germline V lookup: CDR1 SGHAT, CDR2 FQNNGV. V was shortened by 5 bases and J by 2 bases, with 19 bases between the two germline ends. The CDR3 is made up of 17 amino acids. Original processing notes: For nucleated cells, counts were estimated from reference gene primer amplification. Only in-frame clones appear in the TCRdb table, and some are missing; sequencing was by immunoSEQ multiplex PCR. The V and J calls and the clone size are those of that table, but D and trimming were determined from the DNA. The sample consists of 300,000 to 450,000 clones, about 80% of them appearing once.

Sequencing was done on a sample of peripheral blood. This TCR was sampled from a human donor with acute or convalescent COVID-19. The donor label of this sample is uncertain. V usage is TRBV11-2 and J usage is TRBJ2-1, with D tentatively TRBD2 (5 bases). The CDR3 reads CASSPAGPPLTYNEQFF. The CDR3, as DNA: TGTGCCAGCAGCCCGGCGGGTCCCCCCTTGACCTACAATGAGCAGTTCTTC.